This T cell receptor beta chain was sequenced during a study of T cell changes during pregnancy in multiple sclerosis. The CDR3 sequence is 16 residues long. Germline CDR1 and CDR2: SGHTS and YDEGEE. Trimming stripped 2 bases from V and 0 bases from J, with 12 bases between. TCRdb keeps only in-frame clones here, not all; method: immunoSEQ multiplex PCR. The profile shows around 100,000 clones, just over 90% of them singletons. This clone was recorded only once. J is TRBJ2-1 and V is TRBV5-8; TRBD2 might be the D (6 bases). The sequence was obtained from a female donor in good health, enrolled as a control in a pregnancy study. The specimen comprised peripheral blood, sampled in the second trimester of pregnancy. The CDR3 region is CASSFTSFLSYNEQFF. CDR3 in DNA: TGTGCCAGCAGCTTCACTAGCTTCCTCTCCTACAATGAGCAGTTCTTC.